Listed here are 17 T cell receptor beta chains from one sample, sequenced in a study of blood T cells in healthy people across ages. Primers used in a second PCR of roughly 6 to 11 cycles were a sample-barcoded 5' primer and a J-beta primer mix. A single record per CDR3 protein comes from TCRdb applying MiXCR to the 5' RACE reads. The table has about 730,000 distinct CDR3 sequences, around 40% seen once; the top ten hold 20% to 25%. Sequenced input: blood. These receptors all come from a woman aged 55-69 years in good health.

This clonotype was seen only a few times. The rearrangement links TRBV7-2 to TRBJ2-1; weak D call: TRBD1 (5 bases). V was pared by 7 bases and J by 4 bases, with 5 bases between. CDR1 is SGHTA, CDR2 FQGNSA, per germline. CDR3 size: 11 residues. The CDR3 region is CASKGYNEQFF. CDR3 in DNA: TGTGCCAGCAAGGGGTACAATGAGCAGTTCTTC.

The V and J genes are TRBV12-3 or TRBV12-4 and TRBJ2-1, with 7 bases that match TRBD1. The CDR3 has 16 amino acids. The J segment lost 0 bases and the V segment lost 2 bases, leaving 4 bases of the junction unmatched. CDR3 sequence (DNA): TGTGCCAGCAGTTTAATAAGGGACAGCTCCTACAATGAGCAGTTCTTC. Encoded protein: CASSLIRDSSYNEQFF.

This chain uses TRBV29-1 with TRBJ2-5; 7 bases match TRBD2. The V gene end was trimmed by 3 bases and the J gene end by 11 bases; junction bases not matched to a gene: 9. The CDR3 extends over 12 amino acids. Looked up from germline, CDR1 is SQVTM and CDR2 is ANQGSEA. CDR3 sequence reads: CSVDLGGMEQYF. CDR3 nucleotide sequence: TGCAGCGTTGATCTGGGGGGGATGGAGCAGTACTTC.

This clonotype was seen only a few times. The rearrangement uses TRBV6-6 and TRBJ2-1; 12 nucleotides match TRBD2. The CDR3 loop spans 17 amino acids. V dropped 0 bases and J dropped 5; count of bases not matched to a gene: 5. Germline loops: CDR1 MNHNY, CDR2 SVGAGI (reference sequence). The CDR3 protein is CASSYSISSGRDNEQFF. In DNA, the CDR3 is TGTGCCAGCAGTTACTCGATTTCTAGCGGGAGGGACAATGAGCAGTTCTTC.

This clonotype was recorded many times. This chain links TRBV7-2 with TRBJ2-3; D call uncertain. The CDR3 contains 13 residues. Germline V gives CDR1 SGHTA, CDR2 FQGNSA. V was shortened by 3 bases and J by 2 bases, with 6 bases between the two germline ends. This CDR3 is CASSFGNTDTQYF. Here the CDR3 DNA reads TGTGCCAGCAGCTTTGGTAACACAGATACGCAGTATTTT.

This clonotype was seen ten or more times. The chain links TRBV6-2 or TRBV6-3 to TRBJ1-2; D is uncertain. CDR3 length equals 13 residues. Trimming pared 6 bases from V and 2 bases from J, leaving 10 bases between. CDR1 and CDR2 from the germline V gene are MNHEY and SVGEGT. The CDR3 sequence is CASSTTANYGYTF. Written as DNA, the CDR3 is TGTGCCAGCAGCACCACGGCGAACTATGGCTACACCTTC.

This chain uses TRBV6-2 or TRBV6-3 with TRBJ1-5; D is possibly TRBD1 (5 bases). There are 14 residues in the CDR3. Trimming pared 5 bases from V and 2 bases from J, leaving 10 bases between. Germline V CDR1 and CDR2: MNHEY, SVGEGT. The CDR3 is CASSAQGGNQPQHF. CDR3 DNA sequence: TGTGCCAGCAGTGCCCAGGGAGGCAATCAGCCCCAGCATTTT.

This chain's CDR3 is CASSVTGKPNTEAFF. In nucleotides, the CDR3 is TGCGCCAGCAGCGTTACAGGTAAACCGAACACTGAAGCTTTCTTT. The chain combines TRBV5-1 with TRBJ1-1; TRBD1 might be the D (5 bases). Germline values: CDR1 SGHRS, CDR2 YFSETQ. The CDR3 runs to 15 residues. Trimming left V 4 bases short and J 1 base short, with 14 bases between.

For the CDR3, the DNA is TGCAGCGTTTCTGTCACCGGGCCCAATCAGCCCCAGCATTTT. Residues: CSVSVTGPNQPQHF. The chain employs TRBV29-1 and TRBJ1-5, with unresolved D. The CDR3 has 14 amino acids. CDR1 and CDR2 from the germline V gene are SQVTM and ANQGSEA. V was clipped by 5 bases and J by 3 bases, with 14 bases between them. Full variable domain (rest looked up from reference TRBV29-1 and TRBJ1-5): SAVISQKPSRDICQRGTSLTIQCQVDSQVTMMFWYRQQPGQSLTLIATANQGSEATYESGFVIDKFPISRPNLTFSTLTVSNMSPEDSSIYLCSVSVTGPNQPQHFGDGTRLSIL.

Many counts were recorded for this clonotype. CDR3 in amino acids: CASSHEPPEQYF. The CDR3 DNA reads as TGTGCCAGCAGCCATGAACCTCCCGAGCAGTACTTC. The chain employs TRBV5-5 and TRBJ2-7; D unresolved. The germline CDR1 and CDR2 sequences are SGHKS and YYEKEE (reference sequence). The ends were cut back, 4 bases at V and 6 bases at J, with 11 bases in the middle. This CDR3 has 12 residues.

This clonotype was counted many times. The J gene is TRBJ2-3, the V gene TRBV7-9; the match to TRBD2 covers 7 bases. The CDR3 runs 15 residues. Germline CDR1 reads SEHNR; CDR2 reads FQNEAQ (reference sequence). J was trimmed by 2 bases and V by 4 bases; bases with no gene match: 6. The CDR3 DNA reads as TGTGCCAGCAGCTCCAGACTAGCTCCCACAGATACGCAGTATTTT. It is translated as CASSSRLAPTDTQYF.

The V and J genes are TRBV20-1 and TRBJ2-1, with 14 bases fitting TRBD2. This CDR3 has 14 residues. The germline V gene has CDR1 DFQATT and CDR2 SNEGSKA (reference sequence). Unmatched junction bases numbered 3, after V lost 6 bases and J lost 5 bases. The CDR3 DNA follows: TGCAGTGCAGCGGGACTAGCGGGGGACAATGAGCAGTTCTTC. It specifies CSAAGLAGDNEQFF.

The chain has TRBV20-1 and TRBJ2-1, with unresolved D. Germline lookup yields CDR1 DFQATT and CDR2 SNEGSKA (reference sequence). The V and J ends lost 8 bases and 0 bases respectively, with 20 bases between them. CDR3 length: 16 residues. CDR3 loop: CSLEDPTPSSYNEQFF. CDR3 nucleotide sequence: TGCAGTCTAGAGGACCCCACACCCAGCTCCTACAATGAGCAGTTCTTC.

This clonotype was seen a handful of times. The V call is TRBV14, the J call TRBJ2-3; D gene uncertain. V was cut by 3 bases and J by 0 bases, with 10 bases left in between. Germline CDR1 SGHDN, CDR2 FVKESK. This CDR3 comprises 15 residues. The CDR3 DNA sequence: TGTGCCAGCAGCCAGCTGTTGACGAGCACAGATACGCAGTATTTT. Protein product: CASSQLLTSTDTQYF.

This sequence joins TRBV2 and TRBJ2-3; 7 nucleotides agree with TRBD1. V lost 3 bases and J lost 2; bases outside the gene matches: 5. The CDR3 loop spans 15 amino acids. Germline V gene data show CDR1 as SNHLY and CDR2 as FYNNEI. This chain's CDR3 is CASSDDREYTDTQYF. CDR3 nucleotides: TGTGCCAGCAGTGACGACAGGGAATACACAGATACGCAGTATTTT.

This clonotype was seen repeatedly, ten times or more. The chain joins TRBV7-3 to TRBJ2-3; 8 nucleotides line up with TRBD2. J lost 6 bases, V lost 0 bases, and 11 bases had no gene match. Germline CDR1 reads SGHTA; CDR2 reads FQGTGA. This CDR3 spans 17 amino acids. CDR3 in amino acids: CASSLTFGGGSRDTQYF. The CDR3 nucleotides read TGTGCCAGCAGCTTAACGTTCGGCGGGGGGTCCAGGGATACGCAGTATTTT. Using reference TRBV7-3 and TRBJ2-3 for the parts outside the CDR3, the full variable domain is GAGVSQTPSNKVTEKGKYVELRCDPISGHTALYWYRQSLGQGPEFLIYFQGTGAADDSGLPNDRFFAVRPEGSVSTLKIQRTERGDSAVYLCASSLTFGGGSRDTQYFGPGTRLTVL.

The CDR3 spells CASSQDETFMNTEAFF. CDR3 DNA: TGTGCCAGCAGCCAAGACGAGACATTCATGAACACTGAAGCTTTCTTT. This rearrangement joins TRBV4-2 to TRBJ1-1; unclear D gene. V shed 0 bases and J shed 0 bases, with 11 bases lying between them. In germline, CDR1 is LGHNA, CDR2 YNFKEQ. This CDR3 comprises 16 residues.